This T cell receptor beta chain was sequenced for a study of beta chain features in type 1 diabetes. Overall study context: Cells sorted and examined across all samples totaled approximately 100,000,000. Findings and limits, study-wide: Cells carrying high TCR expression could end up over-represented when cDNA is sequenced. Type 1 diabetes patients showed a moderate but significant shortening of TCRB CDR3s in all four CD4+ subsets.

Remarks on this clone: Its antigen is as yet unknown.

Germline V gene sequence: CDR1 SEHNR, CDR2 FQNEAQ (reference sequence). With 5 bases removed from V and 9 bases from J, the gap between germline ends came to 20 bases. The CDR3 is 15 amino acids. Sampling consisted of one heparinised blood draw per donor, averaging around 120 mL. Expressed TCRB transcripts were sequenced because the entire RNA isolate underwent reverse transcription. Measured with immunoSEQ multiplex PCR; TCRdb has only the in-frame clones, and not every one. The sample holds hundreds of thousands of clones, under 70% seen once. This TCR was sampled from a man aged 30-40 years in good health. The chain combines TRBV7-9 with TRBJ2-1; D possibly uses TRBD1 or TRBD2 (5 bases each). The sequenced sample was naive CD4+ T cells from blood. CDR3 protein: CASSPGPALPPEQFF. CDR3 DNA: TGTGCCAGCAGCCCGGGACCGGCCTTACCTCCTGAGCAGTTCTTC.